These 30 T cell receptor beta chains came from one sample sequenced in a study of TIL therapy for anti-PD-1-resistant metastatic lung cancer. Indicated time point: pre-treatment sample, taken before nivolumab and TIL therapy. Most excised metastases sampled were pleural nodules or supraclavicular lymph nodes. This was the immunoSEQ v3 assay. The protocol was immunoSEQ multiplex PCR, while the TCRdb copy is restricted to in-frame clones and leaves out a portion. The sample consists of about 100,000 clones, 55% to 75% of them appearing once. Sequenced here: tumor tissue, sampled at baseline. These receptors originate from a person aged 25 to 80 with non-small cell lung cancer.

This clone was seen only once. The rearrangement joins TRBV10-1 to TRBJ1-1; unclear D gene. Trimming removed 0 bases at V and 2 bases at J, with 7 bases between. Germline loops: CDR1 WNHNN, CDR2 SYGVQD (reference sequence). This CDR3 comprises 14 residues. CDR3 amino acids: CASSESRGNTEAFF. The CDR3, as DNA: TGCGCCAGCAGTGAGTCAAGAGGAAACACTGAAGCTTTCTTT.

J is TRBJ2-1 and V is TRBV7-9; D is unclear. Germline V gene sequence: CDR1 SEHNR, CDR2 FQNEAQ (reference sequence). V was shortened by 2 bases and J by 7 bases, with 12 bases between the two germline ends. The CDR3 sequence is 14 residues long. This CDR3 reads CASSLTTGLNEQFF. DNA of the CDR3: TGTGCCAGCAGCTTAACTACGGGTTTAAATGAGCAGTTCTTC.

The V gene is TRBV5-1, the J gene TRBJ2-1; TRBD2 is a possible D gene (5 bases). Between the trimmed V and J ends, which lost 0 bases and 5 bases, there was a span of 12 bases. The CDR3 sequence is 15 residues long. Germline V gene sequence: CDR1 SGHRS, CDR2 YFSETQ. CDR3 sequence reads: CASSLVVASNNEQFF. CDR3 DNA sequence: TGCGCCAGCAGCTTGGTGGTAGCGTCAAACAATGAGCAGTTCTTC.

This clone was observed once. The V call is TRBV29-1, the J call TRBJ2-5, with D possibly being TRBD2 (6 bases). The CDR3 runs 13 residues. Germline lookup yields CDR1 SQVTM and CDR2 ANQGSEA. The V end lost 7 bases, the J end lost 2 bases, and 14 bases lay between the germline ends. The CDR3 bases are TGCAGCGCAGCCCATGGGGGGCAAGAGACCCAGTACTTC. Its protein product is CSAAHGGQETQYF.

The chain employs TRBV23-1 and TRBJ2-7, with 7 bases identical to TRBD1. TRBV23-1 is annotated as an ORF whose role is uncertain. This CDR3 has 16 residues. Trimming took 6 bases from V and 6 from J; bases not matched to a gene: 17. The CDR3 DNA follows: TGCGCCAGCAGCCAGGAGACAGGGAACCCTCTAAGCGAGCAGTACTTC. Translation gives CASSQETGNPLSEQYF.

This CDR3 reads CAWTDGSYEQFF. As DNA, the CDR3 is TGTGCCTGGACCGATGGGAGCTATGAGCAGTTCTTC. The rearrangement uses TRBV30 and TRBJ2-1; D is perhaps TRBD2 (5 bases). The V end was cut by 4 bases, the J end by 8 bases, with 12 bases between. The CDR3 has 12 residues. CDR1 and CDR2 from the germline V gene are GTSNPN and SVGIG (reference sequence).

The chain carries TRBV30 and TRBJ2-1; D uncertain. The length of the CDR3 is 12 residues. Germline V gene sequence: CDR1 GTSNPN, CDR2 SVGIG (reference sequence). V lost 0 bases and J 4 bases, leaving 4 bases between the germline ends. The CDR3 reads CAWSVQYNEQFF. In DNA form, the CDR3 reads TGTGCCTGGAGTGTACAGTACAATGAGCAGTTCTTC.

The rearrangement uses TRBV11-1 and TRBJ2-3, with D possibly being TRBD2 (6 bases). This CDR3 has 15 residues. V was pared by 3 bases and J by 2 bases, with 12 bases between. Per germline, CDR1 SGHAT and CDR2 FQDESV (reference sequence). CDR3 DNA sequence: TGTGCCAGCAGCTTCCTAGGGGAGGCCACAGATACGCAGTATTTT. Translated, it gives CASSFLGEATDTQYF.

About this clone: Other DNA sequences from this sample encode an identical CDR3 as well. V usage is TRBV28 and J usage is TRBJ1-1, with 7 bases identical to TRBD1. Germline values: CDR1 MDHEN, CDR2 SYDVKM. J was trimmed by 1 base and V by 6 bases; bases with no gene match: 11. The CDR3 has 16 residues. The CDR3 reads CASSLAAGQPNTEAFF. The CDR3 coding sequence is TGTGCCAGCAGCCTCGCCGCGGGACAGCCGAACACTGAAGCTTTCTTT.

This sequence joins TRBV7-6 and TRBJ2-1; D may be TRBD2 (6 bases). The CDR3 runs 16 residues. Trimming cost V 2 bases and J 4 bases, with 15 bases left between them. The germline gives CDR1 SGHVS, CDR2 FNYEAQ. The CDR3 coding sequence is TGTGCCAGCAGCTTATCTCCGGCGGGACTTTACAATGAGCAGTTCTTC. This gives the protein CASSLSPAGLYNEQFF.

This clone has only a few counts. The CDR3 DNA sequence: TGTGCCAGCAGCCGGGGACAGGGGGTCTACGAGCAGTACTTC. Its translation: CASSRGQGVYEQYF. The chain recombines TRBV13 with TRBJ2-7; 11 nucleotides line up with TRBD1. This CDR3 comprises 14 residues. Germline V gene sequence: CDR1 PRHDT, CDR2 FYEKMQ (reference sequence). The trim removed 5 bases at V and 3 bases at J, leaving 3 bases unmatched.

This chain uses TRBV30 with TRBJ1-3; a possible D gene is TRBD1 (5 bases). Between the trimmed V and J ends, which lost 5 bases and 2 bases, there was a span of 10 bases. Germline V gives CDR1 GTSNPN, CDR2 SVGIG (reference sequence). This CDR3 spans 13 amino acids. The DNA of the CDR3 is TGTGCCTGGGGATTGGGGGCTGGAAACACCATATATTTT. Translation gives CAWGLGAGNTIYF.

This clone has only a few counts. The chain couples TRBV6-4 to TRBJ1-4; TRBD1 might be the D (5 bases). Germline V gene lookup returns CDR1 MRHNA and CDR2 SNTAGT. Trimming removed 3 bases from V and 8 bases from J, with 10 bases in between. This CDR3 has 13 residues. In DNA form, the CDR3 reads TGTGCCAGCAGTGAGAAGGAGGGGGAAAAACTGTTTTTT. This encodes CASSEKEGEKLFF.

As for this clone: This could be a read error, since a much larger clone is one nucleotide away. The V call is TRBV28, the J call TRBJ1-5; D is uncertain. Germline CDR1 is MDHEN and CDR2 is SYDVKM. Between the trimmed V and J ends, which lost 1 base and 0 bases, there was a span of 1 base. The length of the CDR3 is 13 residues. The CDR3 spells CASSLFSNQPQHF. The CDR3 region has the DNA TGTGCCAGCAGTTTATTTAGCAATCAGCCCCAGCATTTT. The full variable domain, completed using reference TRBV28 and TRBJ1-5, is DVKVTQSSRYLVKRTGEKVFLECVQDMDHENMFWYRQDPGLGLRLIYFSYDVKMKEKGDIPEGYSVSREKKERFSLILESASTNQTSMYLCASSLFSNQPQHFGDGTRLSIL.

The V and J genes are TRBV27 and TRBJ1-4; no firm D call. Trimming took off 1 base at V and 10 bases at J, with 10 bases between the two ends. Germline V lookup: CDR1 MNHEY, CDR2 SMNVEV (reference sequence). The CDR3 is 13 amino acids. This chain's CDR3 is CASSLFPTGKLFF. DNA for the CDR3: TGTGCCAGCAGTTTATTCCCAACCGGAAAACTGTTTTTT. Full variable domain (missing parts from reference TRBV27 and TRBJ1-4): EAQVTQNPRYLITVTGKKLTVTCSQNMNHEYMSWYRQDPGLGLRQIYYSMNVEVTDKGDVPEGYKVSRKEKRNFPLILESPSPNQTSLYFCASSLFPTGKLFFGSGTQLSVL.

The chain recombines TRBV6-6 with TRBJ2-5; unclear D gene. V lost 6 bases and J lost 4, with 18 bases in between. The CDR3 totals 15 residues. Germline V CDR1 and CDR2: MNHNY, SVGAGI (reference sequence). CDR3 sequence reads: CASSPRGKIGETQYF. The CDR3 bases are TGTGCCAGCAGCCCCCGCGGTAAGATTGGAGAGACCCAGTACTTC.

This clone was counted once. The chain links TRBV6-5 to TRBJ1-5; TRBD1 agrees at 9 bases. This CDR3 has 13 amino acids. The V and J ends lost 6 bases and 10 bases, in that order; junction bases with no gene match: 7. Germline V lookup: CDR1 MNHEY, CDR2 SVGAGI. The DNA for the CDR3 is TGTGCCAGCAGGGGACAGGGTCAGGGTCCCCAGCATTTT. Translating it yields CASRGQGQGPQHF.

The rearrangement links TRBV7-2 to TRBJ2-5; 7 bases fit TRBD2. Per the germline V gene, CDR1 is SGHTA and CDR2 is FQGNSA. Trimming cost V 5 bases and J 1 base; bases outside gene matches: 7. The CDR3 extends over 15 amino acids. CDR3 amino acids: CASSPWASGQETQYF. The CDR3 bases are TGTGCCAGCAGCCCTTGGGCTAGCGGCCAAGAGACCCAGTACTTC.

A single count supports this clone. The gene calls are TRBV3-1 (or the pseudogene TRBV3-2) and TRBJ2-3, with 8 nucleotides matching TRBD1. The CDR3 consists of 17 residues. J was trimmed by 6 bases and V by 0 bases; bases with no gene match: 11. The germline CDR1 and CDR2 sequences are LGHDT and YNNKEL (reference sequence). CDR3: CASSQDMRGQGRDTQYF. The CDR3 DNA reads TGTGCCAGCAGCCAAGATATGCGAGGACAGGGTAGGGATACGCAGTATTTT.

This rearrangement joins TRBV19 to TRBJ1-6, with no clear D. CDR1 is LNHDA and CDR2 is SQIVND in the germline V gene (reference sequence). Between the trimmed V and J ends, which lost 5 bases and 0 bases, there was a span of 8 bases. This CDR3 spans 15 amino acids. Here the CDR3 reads CASSFLSSYNSPLHF. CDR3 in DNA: TGTGCCAGTAGTTTTCTCAGCTCCTATAATTCACCCCTCCACTTT.

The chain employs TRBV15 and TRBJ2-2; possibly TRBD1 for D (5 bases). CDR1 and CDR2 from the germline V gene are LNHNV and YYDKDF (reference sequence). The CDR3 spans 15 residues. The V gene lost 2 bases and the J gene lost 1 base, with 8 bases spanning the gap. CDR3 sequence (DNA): TGTGCCACCAGCAGACAGGGTAGGAACACCGGGGAGCTGTTTTTT. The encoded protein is CATSRQGRNTGELFF.

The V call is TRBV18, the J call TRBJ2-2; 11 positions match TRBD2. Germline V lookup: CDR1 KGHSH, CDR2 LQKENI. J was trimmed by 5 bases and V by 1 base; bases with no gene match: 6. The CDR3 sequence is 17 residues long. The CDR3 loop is CASSPRSGRASTGELFF. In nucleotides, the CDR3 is TGTGCCAGCTCACCACGTAGCGGGAGGGCCTCAACCGGGGAGCTGTTTTTT.

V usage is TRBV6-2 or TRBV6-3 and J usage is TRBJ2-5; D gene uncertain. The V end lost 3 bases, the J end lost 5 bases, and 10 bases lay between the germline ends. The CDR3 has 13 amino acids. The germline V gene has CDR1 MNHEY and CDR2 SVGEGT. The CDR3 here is CASSYWVRETQYF. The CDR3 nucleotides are TGTGCCAGCAGTTATTGGGTGAGGGAGACCCAGTACTTC.

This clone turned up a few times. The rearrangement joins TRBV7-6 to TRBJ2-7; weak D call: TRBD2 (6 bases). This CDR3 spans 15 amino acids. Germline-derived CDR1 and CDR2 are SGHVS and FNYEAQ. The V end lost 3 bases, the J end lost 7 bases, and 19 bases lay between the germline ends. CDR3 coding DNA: TGTGCCAGCAGCTTGGGAGGAGCGGCCCCATGGGAGCAGTACTTC. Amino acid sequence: CASSLGGAAPWEQYF.

CDR3 sequence: CASSQGLAPAGTDTQYF. In nucleotides, the CDR3 is TGCGCCAGCAGCCAAGGGCTCGCCCCGGCGGGCACAGATACGCAGTATTTT. The V call is TRBV4-3, the J call TRBJ2-3; D gene ambiguous. Germline V gives CDR1 LGHNA, CDR2 YSLEER. This CDR3 is built from 17 residues. V lost 1 base to trimming and J lost 1 base, with 15 bases between them.

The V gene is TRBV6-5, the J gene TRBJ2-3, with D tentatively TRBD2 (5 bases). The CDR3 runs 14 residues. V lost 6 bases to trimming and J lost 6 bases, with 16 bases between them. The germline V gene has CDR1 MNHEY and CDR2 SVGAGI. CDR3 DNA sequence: TGTGCCAGCAGCCGAGGACTTTTATCGGATACGCAGTATTTT. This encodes CASSRGLLSDTQYF.

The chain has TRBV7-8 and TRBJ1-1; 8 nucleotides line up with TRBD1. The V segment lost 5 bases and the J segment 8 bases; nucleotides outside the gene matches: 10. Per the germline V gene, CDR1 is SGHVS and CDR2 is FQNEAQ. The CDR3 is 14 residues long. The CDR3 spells CASSPGQVRWEAFF. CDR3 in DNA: TGTGCCAGCAGCCCGGGACAGGTCCGATGGGAAGCTTTCTTT.

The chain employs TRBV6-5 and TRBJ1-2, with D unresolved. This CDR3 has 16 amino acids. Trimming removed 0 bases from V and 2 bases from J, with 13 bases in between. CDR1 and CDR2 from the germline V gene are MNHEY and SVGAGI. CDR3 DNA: TGTGCCAGCAGTTACTCCGGGTCACGAAGGAACTATGGCTACACCTTC. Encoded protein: CASSYSGSRRNYGYTF.

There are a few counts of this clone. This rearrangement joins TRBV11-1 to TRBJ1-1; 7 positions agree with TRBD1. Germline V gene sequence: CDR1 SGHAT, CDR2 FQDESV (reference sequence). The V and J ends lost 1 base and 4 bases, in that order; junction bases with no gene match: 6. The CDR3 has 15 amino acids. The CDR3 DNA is TGTGCCAGCAGCTTAGAGGAGGGGGCAGTCACTGAAGCTTTCTTT. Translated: CASSLEEGAVTEAFF.

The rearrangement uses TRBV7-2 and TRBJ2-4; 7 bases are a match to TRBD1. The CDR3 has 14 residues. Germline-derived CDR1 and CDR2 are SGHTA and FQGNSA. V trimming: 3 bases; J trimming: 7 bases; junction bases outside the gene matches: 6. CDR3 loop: CASSFLDRVNIQYF. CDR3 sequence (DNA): TGTGCCAGCAGCTTCCTTGACAGGGTTAACATTCAGTACTTC.